This T cell receptor (beta chain) was documented in a study of blood T cell repertoires in COVID-19. Clones were sequenced by immunoSEQ multiplex PCR, and TCRdb holds only the in-frame ones, with some missing. Of roughly 200,000 clones in the sample, approximately 84% were seen once. The V and J ends lost 4 bases and 3 bases, in that order; junction bases with no gene match: 11. This CDR3 is built from 17 residues. CDR1 is SGDLS and CDR2 is YYNGEE in the germline V gene. The source material was peripheral blood. This chain uses TRBV9 with TRBJ2-2; TRBD2 matches 8 bases. This TCR derives from an elderly woman with acute or convalescent COVID-19. The CDR3 nucleotides read TGTGCCAGCAGCCCCCGACCGGGGGGGCCGGACACCGGGGAGCTGTTTTTT. Its protein is CASSPRPGGPDTGELFF.